The 9 T cell receptor beta chains below come from one sample, sequenced in a study of blood T cell repertoires in COVID-19. Measured with immunoSEQ multiplex PCR; TCRdb has only the in-frame clones, and not every one. The table lists hundreds of thousands of clones, about 85% of them singletons. What was sequenced was PBMCs or T cells enriched from blood (not recorded which). These receptors were taken from a woman in her twenties or thirties who had been exposed to COVID-19.

This clone came up a few times. The rearrangement links TRBV6-2 or TRBV6-3 to TRBJ2-7, with 12 nucleotides matching TRBD1. This CDR3 contains 15 residues. Germline V CDR1 and CDR2: MNHEY, SVGEGT. V lost 5 bases to trimming and J lost 4 bases; unmatched junction nucleotides: 6. Here the CDR3 reads CASSLSGQGAYEQYF. CDR3 in DNA: TGTGCCAGCAGTCTATCGGGACAGGGGGCTTACGAGCAGTACTTC.

The chain couples TRBV7-3 to TRBJ1-1; 7 nucleotides match TRBD1. After removal of 2 bases from V and 8 bases from J, the junction contained 8 bases not matched to a gene. The CDR3 is made up of 14 amino acids. Germline CDR1 is SGHTA and CDR2 is FQGTGA. The CDR3 reads CASSLSPLDREAFF. The CDR3 DNA reads TGTGCCAGCAGCTTATCACCCTTGGACAGGGAAGCTTTCTTT.

This clone was counted a few times. V usage is TRBV3-1 (or the pseudogene TRBV3-2) and J usage is TRBJ1-6; D is unclear. The germline CDR1 and CDR2 sequences are LGHDT and YNNKEL (reference sequence). CDR3 length: 15 residues. V lost 4 bases and J lost 7, with 14 bases in between. CDR3 coding DNA: TGTGCCAGCAGCCCCTTAGAGGGAGGGAATTCACCCCTCCACTTT. This codes for CASSPLEGGNSPLHF.

The chain recombines TRBV2 with TRBJ1-2; possible D gene TRBD1, 5 bases. Germline V lookup: CDR1 SNHLY, CDR2 FYNNEI. This CDR3 has 13 residues. Trimming removed 3 bases from V and 3 bases from J, with 8 bases in between. The CDR3 region has the DNA TGTGCCAGCAGTGAGCGGGGCTACTATGGCTACACCTTC. Encoded protein: CASSERGYYGYTF.

The rearrangement uses TRBV15 and TRBJ2-1; TRBD1 agrees at 8 bases. V was clipped by 2 bases and J by 6 bases; unmatched bases: 3. The germline V gene encodes CDR1 LNHNV and CDR2 YYDKDF (reference sequence). This CDR3 has 14 amino acids. CDR3 DNA sequence: TGTGCCACCAGCAGACAGGGGGCTGTCAATGAGCAGTTCTTC. This codes for CATSRQGAVNEQFF.

V gene TRBV19 combines with J gene TRBJ2-1; D possibly corresponds to TRBD2 (5 bases). V lost 3 bases, J lost 4 bases, and 19 bases lay in between. The CDR3 runs to 17 residues. The germline V gene has CDR1 LNHDA and CDR2 SQIVND (reference sequence). The CDR3 DNA is TGTGCCAGTAGTATTTTCCTTTCTGACTTAGCGTACAATGAGCAGTTCTTC. Its protein is CASSIFLSDLAYNEQFF. The variable domain in full, completed from reference TRBV19 and TRBJ2-1, reads DGGITQSPKYLFRKEGQNVTLSCEQNLNHDAMYWYRQDPGQGLRLIYYSQIVNDFQKGDIAEGYSVSREKKESFPLTVTSAQKNPTAFYLCASSIFLSDLAYNEQFFGPGTRLTVL.

This clone showed up just a few times. The sample carries other DNA sequences with the same CDR3. The gene calls are TRBV28 and TRBJ1-2; 9 bases line up with TRBD1. J was trimmed by 4 bases and V by 5 bases; bases with no gene match: 5. The length of the CDR3 is 14 residues. Germline assignment: CDR1 MDHEN and CDR2 SYDVKM. CDR3 sequence reads: CASSPPGQGYGYTF. In DNA, the CDR3 is TGTGCCAGCAGTCCACCGGGACAGGGCTATGGCTACACCTTC.

The V and J genes are TRBV27 and TRBJ1-3; the D gene is possibly TRBD1 (5 bases). Trimming took 6 bases from V and 3 from J, leaving 9 bases between them. This CDR3 has 13 amino acids. CDR1 and CDR2 from the germline V gene are MNHEY and SMNVEV (reference sequence). In DNA, the CDR3 is TGTGCCAGCAGGGGAGGGGTTGGAAACACCATATATTTT. This codes for CASRGGVGNTIYF.

The chain joins TRBV19 to TRBJ2-3; 15 bases align to TRBD2. Looked up from germline, CDR1 is LNHDA and CDR2 is SQIVND (reference sequence). The CDR3 is 17 residues long. Trimming cost V 4 bases and J 4 bases; bases outside gene matches: 6. CDR3 region: CASSRSGLAGGADTQYF. The CDR3 DNA reads TGTGCCAGTAGTAGATCGGGACTAGCGGGAGGTGCAGATACGCAGTATTTT.